This T cell receptor (beta chain) was captured by sequencing in a study of long-term antiretroviral therapy in people with HIV. Overall study context: The earliest samples came about a decade before the 2015 immediate-ART recommendation. Findings of the study overall: HIV repertoires had narrower CDR3 length ranges than controls. At every time point, clones expanded before ART dominated the repertoire. The study collected blood between about 2004 and 2017, possibly under older ART regimens.

Of note for this clone: The target antigen is unknown.

This was the immunoSEQ v3.0 assay at survey level. TCRdb's copy holds only in-frame clones and misses some; the assay was immunoSEQ multiplex PCR. Among nearly 25,000 clones listed, approximately 79% were seen once. The TCR comes from a woman between 40 and 55 years old with HIV. Sequenced material: unsorted PBMCs, taken 1.2 years after starting antiretroviral therapy.

CDR3 residues: CASSLFVTASEAFF. The CDR3 nucleotides read TGTGCCAGCAGCTTATTCGTTACAGCTTCTGAAGCTTTCTTT. V gene TRBV7-8 combines with J gene TRBJ1-1; no clear D gene. Trimming removed 2 bases from V and 6 bases from J, with 13 bases in between. This CDR3 spans 14 amino acids. The germline V gene encodes CDR1 SGHVS and CDR2 FQNEAQ.